A selection of T cell receptor beta chains follows, all from one sample in a study of cytotoxic CD8 clonotypes in ibrutinib-treated CLL. Method: immunoSEQ multiplex PCR; TCRdb's copy keeps in-frame clones and lacks some. The sample shows more than 200,000 clones, 60% to 80% of them seen only once. Sequencing used PBMCs, obtained after 12 months of ibrutinib treatment. The receptors originated from a human donor with chronic lymphocytic leukemia. Both conserved end residues are part of each CDR3. D genes are given only for firm matches. A clone size is listed for some rows: how often the clone was seen (once, few, many), or a class if it is expanded.

d_call: .; v_call: TRBV7-2; clone_size: .; j_call: TRBJ1-6; cdr3_length: 14; cdr3_nt: TGTGCCAGCAGCTTAGAGGTGGTAAATTCACCCCTCCACTTT; cdr3_aa: CASSLEVVNSPLHF
d_call: .; v_call: TRBV2; clone_size: .; j_call: TRBJ1-5; cdr3_length: 18; cdr3_nt: TGTGCCAGCAGTGAAGGGCCAGCCCCAGGTTTCGGCAATCAGCCCCAGCATTTT; cdr3_aa: CASSEGPAPGFGNQPQHF
d_call: TRBD1; v_call: TRBV7-3; clone_size: few; j_call: TRBJ1-1; cdr3_length: 13; cdr3_nt: TGTGCCAGCAGCTCCGACAGGGGCACTGAAGCTTTCTTT; cdr3_aa: CASSSDRGTEAFF
d_call: .; v_call: TRBV5-5; clone_size: .; j_call: TRBJ2-2; cdr3_length: 17; cdr3_nt: TGTGCCAGCAGCCCTAGAGGAGGCTTCGCGAACACCGGGGAGCTGTTTTTT; cdr3_aa: CASSPRGGFANTGELFF
d_call: .; v_call: TRBV27; clone_size: .; j_call: TRBJ1-4; cdr3_length: 14; cdr3_nt: TGTGCCAGCAGGGGGATTGCAACTAATGAAAAACTGTTTTTT; cdr3_aa: CASRGIATNEKLFF
d_call: .; v_call: TRBV30; clone_size: .; j_call: TRBJ1-1; cdr3_length: 13; cdr3_nt: TGTGCCTGGAAAGTGCGGGGGGGCACTGAAGCTTTCTTT; cdr3_aa: CAWKVRGGTEAFF
d_call: TRBD2; v_call: TRBV14; clone_size: .; j_call: TRBJ2-7; cdr3_length: 17; cdr3_nt: TGTGCCAGCAGCCAAGAATTCGGACTAGCGGAACCCTACGAGCAGTACTTC; cdr3_aa: CASSQEFGLAEPYEQYF
d_call: TRBD1; v_call: TRBV5-4; clone_size: .; j_call: TRBJ1-1; cdr3_length: 14; cdr3_nt: TGTGCCAGCAGCCTGGGGCAGGGGGCCACTGAAGCTTTCTTT; cdr3_aa: CASSLGQGATEAFF
d_call: .; v_call: TRBV4-2; clone_size: once; j_call: TRBJ2-3; cdr3_length: 14; cdr3_nt: TGTGCCAGCAGCGATCGGGCATACACAGATACGCAGTATTTT; cdr3_aa: CASSDRAYTDTQYF
d_call: .; v_call: TRBV2; clone_size: .; j_call: TRBJ2-7; cdr3_length: 11; cdr3_nt: TGTGCCAGCAGTGCAGGGCTCGAGCAGTACTTC; cdr3_aa: CASSAGLEQYF
d_call: .; v_call: TRBV6-5; clone_size: .; j_call: TRBJ1-5; cdr3_length: 16; cdr3_nt: TGTGCCAGCAGTTACTCGTGGGGGGGGTTCAATCAGCCCCAGCATTTT; cdr3_aa: CASSYSWGGFNQPQHF
d_call: TRBD1; v_call: TRBV7-3; clone_size: .; j_call: TRBJ1-6; cdr3_length: 15; cdr3_nt: TGTGCCAGCAGCCCCGCCGGGACAGTGGGTTCACCCCTCCACTTT; cdr3_aa: CASSPAGTVGSPLHF
d_call: .; v_call: TRBV6-1; clone_size: .; j_call: TRBJ1-1; cdr3_length: 11; cdr3_nt: TGTGCCAGCACATTAGAAACTGAAGCTTTCTTT; cdr3_aa: CASTLETEAFF
d_call: .; v_call: TRBV30; clone_size: .; j_call: TRBJ1-6; cdr3_length: 13; cdr3_nt: TGTGCCTGGAGATCAACAGGGAATTCACCCCTCCACTTT; cdr3_aa: CAWRSTGNSPLHF
d_call: .; v_call: TRBV6-1; clone_size: .; j_call: TRBJ1-5; cdr3_length: 17; cdr3_nt: TGTGCCAGCAGTGAAGGGGGTGGGGAGAGGCGCAATCAGCCCCAGCATTTT; cdr3_aa: CASSEGGGERRNQPQHF
d_call: .; v_call: TRBV11-1; clone_size: .; j_call: TRBJ2-7; cdr3_length: 13; cdr3_nt: TGTGCCAGCAGCTTCCGACGGGACCACGAGCAGTACTTC; cdr3_aa: CASSFRRDHEQYF
d_call: .; v_call: TRBV7-2; clone_size: few; j_call: TRBJ1-2; cdr3_length: 17; cdr3_nt: TGTGCCAGCAGCCCCCAGGGGTCTAGTCCTTCTAACTATGGCTACACCTTC; cdr3_aa: CASSPQGSSPSNYGYTF
d_call: TRBD2; v_call: TRBV4-2; clone_size: .; j_call: TRBJ2-7; cdr3_length: 20; cdr3_nt: TGTGCCAGCAGCCAAGAACGTCTAGCGGGAGGCAAGATCCCATTCTACGAGCAGTACTTC; cdr3_aa: CASSQERLAGGKIPFYEQYF
d_call: TRBD1; v_call: TRBV5-1; clone_size: once; j_call: TRBJ1-2; cdr3_length: 13; cdr3_nt: TGCGCCAGCAGCTCGACAGGGGTTTATGGCTACACCTTC; cdr3_aa: CASSSTGVYGYTF
d_call: .; v_call: TRBV5-1; clone_size: .; j_call: TRBJ2-5; cdr3_length: 14; cdr3_nt: TGCGCCAGCAGGCAACGTGACGGACAAGAGACCCAGTACTTC; cdr3_aa: CASRQRDGQETQYF
d_call: .; v_call: TRBV30; clone_size: .; j_call: TRBJ1-2; cdr3_length: 13; cdr3_nt: TGTGCCTGGAGTGTACGTCGATCGGGGGGCTACACCTTC; cdr3_aa: CAWSVRRSGGYTF
d_call: .; v_call: TRBV9; clone_size: many; j_call: TRBJ1-3; cdr3_length: 14; cdr3_nt: TGTGCCAGCAGCGTTATATCTTCTGGAAACACCATATATTTT; cdr3_aa: CASSVISSGNTIYF
d_call: .; v_call: TRBV18; clone_size: .; j_call: TRBJ1-4; cdr3_length: 15; cdr3_nt: TGTGCCAGCTCACCAGGGGTCGCGGCTAATGAAAAACTGTTTTTT; cdr3_aa: CASSPGVAANEKLFF
d_call: .; v_call: TRBV2; clone_size: .; j_call: TRBJ1-5; cdr3_length: 15; cdr3_nt: TGTGCCAGCAACCCCAGCCAGGGGTTTAATCAGCCCCAGCATTTT; cdr3_aa: CASNPSQGFNQPQHF
d_call: TRBD2; v_call: TRBV7-9; clone_size: .; j_call: TRBJ2-1; cdr3_length: 15; cdr3_nt: TGTGCCAGCTTCACCTCGTTGCGGGAGCGCGAAGAGCAGTTCTTC; cdr3_aa: CASFTSLREREEQFF
d_call: .; v_call: TRBV6-1; clone_size: .; j_call: TRBJ1-5; cdr3_length: 13; cdr3_nt: TGTGCCAGCAGTGAGTCAACCTTGTCCCCCCAGCATTTT; cdr3_aa: CASSESTLSPQHF
d_call: .; v_call: TRBV5-4; clone_size: once; j_call: TRBJ1-5; cdr3_length: 19; cdr3_nt: TGTGCCAGCAGCCCTAACCTACAGGGCTCGGAAAATAGCAATCAGCCCCAGCATTTT; cdr3_aa: CASSPNLQGSENSNQPQHF
d_call: .; v_call: TRBV30; clone_size: .; j_call: TRBJ2-7; cdr3_length: 11; cdr3_nt: TGTGCCTGGAGCAGGGTCTACGAGCAGTACTTC; cdr3_aa: CAWSRVYEQYF
d_call: .; v_call: TRBV30; clone_size: .; j_call: TRBJ1-5; cdr3_length: 13; cdr3_nt: TGTGCCTGGAGTGTGGGTAGCAATCAGCCCCAGCATTTT; cdr3_aa: CAWSVGSNQPQHF
d_call: .; v_call: TRBV7-2; clone_size: once; j_call: TRBJ2-7; cdr3_length: 14; cdr3_nt: TGTGCCAGCAGCACCCGGACGGTTTCCTACGAGCAGTACTTC; cdr3_aa: CASSTRTVSYEQYF
d_call: .; v_call: TRBV11-2; clone_size: few; j_call: TRBJ2-1; cdr3_length: 12; cdr3_nt: TGTGCCAGCAGCTTAGTCGGCAATGAGCAGTTCTTC; cdr3_aa: CASSLVGNEQFF
d_call: .; v_call: TRBV6-1; clone_size: .; j_call: TRBJ1-2; cdr3_length: 12; cdr3_nt: TGTGCCACCCAAGGGACTAACTATGGCTACACCTTC; cdr3_aa: CATQGTNYGYTF
d_call: .; v_call: TRBV7-2; clone_size: .; j_call: TRBJ2-1; cdr3_length: 15; cdr3_nt: TGTGCCAGCAGCCCCCGACAGTCTACGGGCAATGAGCAGTTCTTC; cdr3_aa: CASSPRQSTGNEQFF
d_call: TRBD1; v_call: TRBV19; clone_size: .; j_call: TRBJ1-1; cdr3_length: 14; cdr3_nt: TGTGCCAGTAGTATAGGAGGGGGCGGAACTGAAGCTTTCTTT; cdr3_aa: CASSIGGGGTEAFF
d_call: TRBD1; v_call: TRBV30; clone_size: .; j_call: TRBJ1-2; cdr3_length: 17; cdr3_nt: TGTGCCTGGAGCCTTAGACAGGGGAGGGGTTGGAGCTATGGCTACACCTTC; cdr3_aa: CAWSLRQGRGWSYGYTF
d_call: .; v_call: TRBV30; clone_size: few; j_call: TRBJ1-5; cdr3_length: 13; cdr3_nt: TGTGCCTGGAGAGGGCAGCACAATCAGCCCCAGCATTTT; cdr3_aa: CAWRGQHNQPQHF
d_call: .; v_call: TRBV11-1; clone_size: .; j_call: TRBJ1-1; cdr3_length: 14; cdr3_nt: TGTGCCAGCAGCTTTTACAGGCCCTACACTGAAGCTTTCTTT; cdr3_aa: CASSFYRPYTEAFF
d_call: .; v_call: TRBV4-2; clone_size: few; j_call: TRBJ2-5; cdr3_length: 14; cdr3_nt: TGTGCCAGCAGCCAAGGGCTGAAAGGAGAGACCCAGTACTTC; cdr3_aa: CASSQGLKGETQYF
d_call: TRBD1; v_call: TRBV4-3; clone_size: .; j_call: TRBJ2-7; cdr3_length: 15; cdr3_nt: TGCGCCAGCAGCGAGGGACAGGGGTCCCCCTACGAGCAGTACTTC; cdr3_aa: CASSEGQGSPYEQYF
d_call: .; v_call: TRBV5-1; clone_size: .; j_call: TRBJ2-7; cdr3_length: 14; cdr3_nt: TGCGCCAGCAGCCAGCAGACAGCAACCTACGAGCAGTACTTC; cdr3_aa: CASSQQTATYEQYF
d_call: .; v_call: TRBV6-5; clone_size: .; j_call: TRBJ2-5; cdr3_length: 14; cdr3_nt: TGTGCCAGCAGTTACTCGCCTAGCGAAGAGACCCAGTACTTC; cdr3_aa: CASSYSPSEETQYF
d_call: TRBD2; v_call: TRBV4-3; clone_size: .; j_call: TRBJ2-7; cdr3_length: 18; cdr3_nt: TGCGCCAGCAGCCAAGGGGTTTCGACTAGCGGAGTCTCCTACGAGCAGTACTTC; cdr3_aa: CASSQGVSTSGVSYEQYF
d_call: TRBD2; v_call: TRBV5-1; clone_size: .; j_call: TRBJ2-7; cdr3_length: 15; cdr3_nt: TGCGCCAGCAGCTTGGTTAGCGGGGTCTCCTACGAGCAGTACTTC; cdr3_aa: CASSLVSGVSYEQYF
d_call: .; v_call: TRBV7-9; clone_size: .; j_call: TRBJ1-2; cdr3_length: 14; cdr3_nt: TGTGCCAGCAGCCCCGCGGGGGGGGGCTATGGCTACACCTTC; cdr3_aa: CASSPAGGGYGYTF
d_call: .; v_call: TRBV6-4; clone_size: .; j_call: TRBJ1-2; cdr3_length: 14; cdr3_nt: TGTGCCAGCAGTGTGACAGCGGGGGCATATGGCTACACCTTC; cdr3_aa: CASSVTAGAYGYTF
d_call: .; v_call: TRBV6-5; clone_size: .; j_call: TRBJ2-7; cdr3_length: 15; cdr3_nt: TGTGCCAGCAGTAACGGGGCACCACCTATCTACGAGCAGTACTTC; cdr3_aa: CASSNGAPPIYEQYF
d_call: TRBD1; v_call: TRBV6-6; clone_size: few; j_call: TRBJ1-2; cdr3_length: 15; cdr3_nt: TGTGCCAGCAGTCCATTCCCGACAGGGAACTATGGCTACACCTTC; cdr3_aa: CASSPFPTGNYGYTF
d_call: .; v_call: TRBV27; clone_size: .; j_call: TRBJ2-7; cdr3_length: 15; cdr3_nt: TGTGCCAGCAGTCCATCCTGGACGGGCTCCTACGAGCAGTACTTC; cdr3_aa: CASSPSWTGSYEQYF
d_call: .; v_call: TRBV4-1; clone_size: .; j_call: TRBJ1-2; cdr3_length: 14; cdr3_nt: TGCGCCAGCAGCCAAGATACGCCCGTCGGGGGCTACACCTTC; cdr3_aa: CASSQDTPVGGYTF
d_call: .; v_call: TRBV30; clone_size: .; j_call: TRBJ2-7; cdr3_length: 16; cdr3_nt: TGTGCCTGGAGTCCCCGGACGGGTACCCTATCCTACGAGCAGTACTTC; cdr3_aa: CAWSPRTGTLSYEQYF